The following is a T cell receptor beta chain sequence with its context. Profiling relied on immunoSEQ multiplex PCR, and the TCRdb table lists in-frame clones only, not all of them. This table holds 130,000 to 150,000 clones, approximately 85% found once. Germline assignment: CDR1 SEHNR and CDR2 FQNEAQ (reference sequence). The V gene lost 5 bases and the J gene lost 6 bases, with 16 bases spanning the gap. The CDR3 runs to 14 residues. This entry is derived from a study of blood T cell repertoires in COVID-19. V usage is TRBV7-9 and J usage is TRBJ1-2, with a weak D call TRBD1 (5 bases). The origin of this receptor is a woman aged 55-70 years with COVID-19, enrolled during active disease. Specimen: peripheral blood. The CDR3 is CASSPDNPRNGYTF. CDR3 sequence (DNA): TGTGCCAGCAGCCCGGACAACCCTCGGAATGGCTACACCTTC.